This entry concerns a single T cell receptor (beta chain). Its antigen is still unknown. The treatment was: approximately nine-day PBMC culture with coronavirus spike peptide pools or control peptides (ViraFEST assay). CD4+ T lymphocytes from the unexposed donor were collected before the COVID-19 pandemic (2011-2018). Once obtained from cultured CD4+ T cells, the DNA was sequenced using the Oncomine TCR Beta short-read assay. Via MiXCR, TCRdb re-called the PCR reads, giving one row per CDR3 protein. In the table there are about 6,100 distinct CDR3 sequences, roughly 50% of which are singletons. The sample is drawn from a study of vaccination and CD4 T cells after COVID-19. Study as a whole: Convalescent donors were composed of six males and four females, of whom two were Hispanic. Vaccination of participants consisted of two doses of either BNT162b2 or mRNA-1273 vaccine. Stimulation of cells relied on overlapping spike peptides derived from SARS-CoV-2, HCoV-NL63, HCoV-OC43 and HCoV-229E.

With 7 bases removed from V and 9 bases from J, the gap between germline ends came to 25 bases. The CDR3 sequence is 15 residues long. Germline assignment: CDR1 MNHNS and CDR2 SASEGT. Sequenced sample: CD4+ T cells from blood, cultured in vitro. The chain uses TRBV6-1 and TRBJ2-7; D could derive from TRBD1 or TRBD2 (5 bases each). The TCR was taken from a human donor in good health. CDR3 region: CASNSAVPGRHLQYF. In DNA form, the CDR3 reads TGTGCCAGCAACTCCGCCGTACCGGGACGTCACCTGCAGTACTTC.